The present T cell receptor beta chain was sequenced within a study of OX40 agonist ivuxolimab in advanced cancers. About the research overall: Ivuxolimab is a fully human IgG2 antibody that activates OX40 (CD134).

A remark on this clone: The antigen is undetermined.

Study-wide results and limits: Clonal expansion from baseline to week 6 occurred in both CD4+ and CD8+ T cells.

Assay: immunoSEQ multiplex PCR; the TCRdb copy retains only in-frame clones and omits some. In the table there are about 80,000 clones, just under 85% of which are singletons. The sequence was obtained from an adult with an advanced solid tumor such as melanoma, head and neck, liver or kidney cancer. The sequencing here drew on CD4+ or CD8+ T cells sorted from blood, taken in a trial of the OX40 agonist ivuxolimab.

Here the CDR3 DNA reads TGTGCCAGCAGCGTTCCAGGGGGTACTGAGGAGCTGTTTTTT. Translation: CASSVPGGTEELFF. The V and J genes are TRBV9 and TRBJ2-2; TRBD1 agrees at 7 bases. V was clipped by 2 bases and J by 10 bases; unmatched bases: 8. CDR1 and CDR2 from the germline V gene are SGDLS and YYNGEE. This CDR3 spans 14 amino acids.